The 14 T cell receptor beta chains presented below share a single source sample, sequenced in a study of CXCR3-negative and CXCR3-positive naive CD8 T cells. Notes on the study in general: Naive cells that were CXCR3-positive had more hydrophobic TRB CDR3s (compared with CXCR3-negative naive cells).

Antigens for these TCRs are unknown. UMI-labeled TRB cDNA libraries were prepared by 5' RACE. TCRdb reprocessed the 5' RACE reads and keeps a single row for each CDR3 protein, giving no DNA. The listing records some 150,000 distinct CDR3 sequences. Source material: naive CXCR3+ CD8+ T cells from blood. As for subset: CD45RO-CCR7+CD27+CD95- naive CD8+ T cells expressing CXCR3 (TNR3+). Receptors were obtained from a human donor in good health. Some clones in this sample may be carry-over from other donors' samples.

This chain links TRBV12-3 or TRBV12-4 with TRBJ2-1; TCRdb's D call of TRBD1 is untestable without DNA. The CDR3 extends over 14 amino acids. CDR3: CASSLAGGPDEQFF.

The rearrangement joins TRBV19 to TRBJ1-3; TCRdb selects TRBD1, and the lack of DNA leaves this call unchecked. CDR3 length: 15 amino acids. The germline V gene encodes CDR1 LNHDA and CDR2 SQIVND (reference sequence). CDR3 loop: CASDPGRRAWGTIYF.

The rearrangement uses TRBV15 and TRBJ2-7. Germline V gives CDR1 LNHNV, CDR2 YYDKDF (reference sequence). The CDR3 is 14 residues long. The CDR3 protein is CATSRGTNSYEQYF.

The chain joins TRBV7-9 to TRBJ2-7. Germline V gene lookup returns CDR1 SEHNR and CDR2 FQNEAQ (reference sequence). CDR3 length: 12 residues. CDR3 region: CASSFPANEQYF.

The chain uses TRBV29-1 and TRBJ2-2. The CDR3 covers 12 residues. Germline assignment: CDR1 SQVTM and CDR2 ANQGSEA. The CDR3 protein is CSVEEETGELFF.

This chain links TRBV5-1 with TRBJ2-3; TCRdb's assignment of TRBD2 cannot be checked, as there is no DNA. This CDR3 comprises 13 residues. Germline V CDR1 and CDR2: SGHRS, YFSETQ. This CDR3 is CASSADSRDTQYF.

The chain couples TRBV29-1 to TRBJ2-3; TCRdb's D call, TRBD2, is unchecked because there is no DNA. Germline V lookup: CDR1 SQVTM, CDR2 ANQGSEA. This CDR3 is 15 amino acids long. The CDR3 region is CSARDSSPPPDTQYF.

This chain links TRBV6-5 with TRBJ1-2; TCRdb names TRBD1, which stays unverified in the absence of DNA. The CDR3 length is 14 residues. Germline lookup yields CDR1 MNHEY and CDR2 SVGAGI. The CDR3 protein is CASSPPRGAYGYTF.

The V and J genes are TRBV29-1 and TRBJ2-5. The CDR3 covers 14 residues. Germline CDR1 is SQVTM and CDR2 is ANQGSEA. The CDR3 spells CSVEGTGTQETQYF.

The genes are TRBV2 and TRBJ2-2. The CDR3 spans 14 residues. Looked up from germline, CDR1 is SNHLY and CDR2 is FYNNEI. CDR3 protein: CASRLGWNTGELFF.

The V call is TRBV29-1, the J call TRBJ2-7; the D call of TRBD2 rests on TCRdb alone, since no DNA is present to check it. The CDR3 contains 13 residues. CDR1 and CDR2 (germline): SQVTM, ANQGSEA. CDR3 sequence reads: CSVGWAYSYEQYF.

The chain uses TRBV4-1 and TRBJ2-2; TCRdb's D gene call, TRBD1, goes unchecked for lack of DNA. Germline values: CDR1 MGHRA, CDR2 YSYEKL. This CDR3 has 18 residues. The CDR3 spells CASSPLGGQGAFTGELFF.

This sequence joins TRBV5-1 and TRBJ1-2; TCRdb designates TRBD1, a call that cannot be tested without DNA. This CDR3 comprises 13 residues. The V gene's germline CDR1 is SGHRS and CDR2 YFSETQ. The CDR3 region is CASSIGPGGGYTF.

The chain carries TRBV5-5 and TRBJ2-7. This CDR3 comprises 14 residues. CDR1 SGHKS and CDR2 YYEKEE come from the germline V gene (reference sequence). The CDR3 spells CASSWETGPYEQYF.